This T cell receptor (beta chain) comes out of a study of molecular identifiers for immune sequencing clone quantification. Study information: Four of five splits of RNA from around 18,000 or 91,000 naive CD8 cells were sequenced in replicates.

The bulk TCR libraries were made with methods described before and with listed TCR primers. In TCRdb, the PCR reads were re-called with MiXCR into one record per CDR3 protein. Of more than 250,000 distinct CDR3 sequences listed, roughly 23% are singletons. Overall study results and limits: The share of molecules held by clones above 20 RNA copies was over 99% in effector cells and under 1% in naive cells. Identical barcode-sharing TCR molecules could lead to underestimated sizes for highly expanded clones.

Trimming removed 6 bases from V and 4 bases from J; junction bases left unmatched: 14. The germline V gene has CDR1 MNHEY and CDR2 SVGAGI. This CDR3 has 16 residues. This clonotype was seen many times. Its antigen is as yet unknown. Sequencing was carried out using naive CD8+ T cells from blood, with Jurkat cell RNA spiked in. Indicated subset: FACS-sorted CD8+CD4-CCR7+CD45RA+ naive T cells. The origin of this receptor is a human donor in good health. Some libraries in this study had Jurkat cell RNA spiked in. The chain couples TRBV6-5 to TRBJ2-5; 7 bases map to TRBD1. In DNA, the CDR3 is TGTGCCAGCAGGGAAACGACAGGGTCGGTATTAGAGACCCAGTACTTC. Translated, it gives CASRETTGSVLETQYF.